This T cell receptor (beta chain) was obtained from a study of monozygotic twins with inflammatory bowel disease. TCRdb re-called the 5' RACE reads and gives one entry per CDR3 protein, without DNA. The listing contains about 450,000 distinct CDR3 sequences. CDR1 and CDR2 (germline): MNHEY, SVGAGI. This CDR3 is built from 16 residues. This chain links TRBV6-5 with TRBJ1-5; lacking DNA, the TRBD1 call made by TCRdb goes unchecked. The sample was blood. This sequence originates from a human donor with ulcerative colitis or Crohn's disease, or a healthy co-twin of an affected twin (not recorded which). CDR3 in amino acids: CASTVTGAIGNQPQHF.